What follows describes a single T cell receptor beta chain. Antigen specificity is unknown. The CDR3 runs to 15 residues. The V gene end was trimmed by 4 bases and the J gene end by 7 bases; junction bases not matched to a gene: 13. Germline V gene data show CDR1 as GTSNPN and CDR2 as SVGIG (reference sequence). This sample was taken from a study of cytomegalovirus exposure and HLA in healthy donors. Study conclusions and caveats: Accounts indicate the classifier identified cytomegalovirus status with strong specificity and sensitivity. Whilst most TCR sequences proved rare, a subset of public TCRs occurred across many donors. The study listed some 160 cytomegalovirus-associated TCR beta chains.

TCRdb's table, derived via immunoSEQ multiplex PCR, lists solely in-frame clones and lacks some. The top ten clones hold about 4.5% of a sample with 100,000 to 150,000 clones, about nine tenths of them seen once. Sequencing input: PBMCs. The clonotype was recovered from a man between 18 and 29 years old in good health and CMV-seropositive. The chain carries TRBV30 and TRBJ1-1; 9 nucleotides align to TRBD1. This chain's CDR3 is CAWTQFGTGNGEAFF. The CDR3 DNA sequence: TGTGCCTGGACTCAGTTCGGGACAGGGAACGGTGAAGCTTTCTTT.